This T cell receptor (beta chain) was identified in a study of CD8 T cells in Susac syndrome (dated 2019 in TCRdb). Turning to the overall study: The study used repertoire sequencing to test whether antigen drove CD8+ T cell activation and differentiation in Susac syndrome. The study compared CD8+ T cell repertoire clonality among over 9 healthy donors, roughly 14 Susac syndrome patients and fewer than 19 multiple sclerosis patients.

RNA was extracted using the RNeasy kit, and roughly 0.45 to 1 ug of the RNA was reverse transcribed with random hexamers. The immunoSEQ multiplex PCR assay, covering 54 Vbeta and 13 Jbeta segments, was used to amplify TCR beta CDR3 regions. PCR amplification bias was corrected using a synthetic template baseline for primer optimization and computational correction. In the source study's methods: Reads were annotated to V, D and J genes per IMGT and analyzed with immunoSEQ Analyzer, keeping only productive sequences. Clonality was computed as one minus Shannon entropy normalized by log2 of the number of productive unique sequences. For each patient and control, public and private clones were evaluated among the 100 most prevalent clones. Clones were defined as Susac-specific if absent from the healthy and MS cohorts, from 1052 published viral clones and from other ImmuneACCESS disease sequences. In TCRdb, the public reads were trimmed at Q25 with fastp and aligned with MiXCR, with productive beta chains retained. CDR3 protein sequences are deduplicated, and each keeps its most common genes and DNA. For this entry, the V and J calls and clone size follow TCRdb and not the study's own pipeline. Present in this sample are 100,000 to 150,000 distinct CDR3 sequences, approximately 95% of which were seen just once. Approximately 0.29% of the sample is taken by the ten largest.

General study outcomes and caveats: The TCR sequencing and HLA analysis was acknowledged to have included a relatively small number of individuals.

Peripheral blood CD8+ and CD4+ T cells from healthy donors, Susac syndrome patients and multiple sclerosis patients were profiled by high-throughput TCR beta sequencing. The multiple sclerosis controls were treatment-naive patients whose relapsing-remitting disease, either stable or active, fulfilled the revised McDonald criteria. Bulk CD8+ and CD4+ T cells were purified by magnetic negative isolation, while CD8+ TEMRA cells were enriched using FACS. Blood was collected in EDTA tubes and processed within 24 hours, with PBMCs isolated through density gradient centrifugation. PBMCs intended for TCR sequencing were cryopreserved in liquid nitrogen and thawed later in a water bath at 37 degrees C. A purity of at least 90% was achieved for sorted or isolated CD4+, CD8+ and CD8+ TEMRA cells. As concerns this clonotype: No antigen is known for it. One base away there is no much larger clone; base qualities are not given.

The sequence came from a human donor with multiple sclerosis. Specimen: CD8+ T cells from PBMCs.

The nucleotides read TGTGCCAGCCGGGGTGCGGCTGGCTACACCTTC. This is translated as CASRGAAGYTF. This sequence uses TRBV19 and TRBJ1-2; the D gene is not confidently resolved. The CDR3 has 11 amino acids, counting the end cysteine and phenylalanine. The only DNA kept is the CDR3, 33 bases in frame from the first base. CDR1 and CDR2 are drawn from the germline V gene (reference sequence): LNHDA, SQIVND. The germline ends are 12 bases apart after V is trimmed by 9 bases and J by 7 bases.